A selection of T cell receptor beta chains follows, all from one sample in a study of T cell responses to AZD1222 COVID-19 vaccine. Profiled with immunoSEQ multiplex PCR; TCRdb holds only in-frame clones, not every one. The sample holds about 130,000 clones, around 87% seen once. The sample consisted of peripheral blood, taken on day 0 of AZD1222 vaccination. The receptor source for this set is an adult in good health. Each CDR3 is given with its conserved first and last residue. Each record gives: J gene, D gene, V gene, CDR3 protein. D genes are given only for firm matches.

J gene: TRBJ2-4
D gene: TRBD2
V gene: TRBV6-1
CDR3 protein: CASSDGLAGFEAKNIQYF

J gene: TRBJ2-1
D gene: TRBD1
V gene: TRBV15
CDR3 protein: CATSARPGQSSYNEQFF

J gene: TRBJ2-7
D gene: NA
V gene: TRBV7-8
CDR3 protein: CASSSAFWVTSSYEQYF

J gene: TRBJ1-5
D gene: TRBD1
V gene: TRBV3-1/TRBV3-2
CDR3 protein: CASSQQQGQPQHF

J gene: TRBJ2-2
D gene: NA
V gene: TRBV9
CDR3 protein: CASSVDPTVTGGELFF

J gene: TRBJ1-1
D gene: NA
V gene: TRBV4-2
CDR3 protein: CASSLGAGAQDTEAFF

J gene: TRBJ1-3
D gene: TRBD1
V gene: TRBV24-1
CDR3 protein: CATSFWDRPGNTIYF

J gene: TRBJ1-2
D gene: NA
V gene: TRBV27
CDR3 protein: CASGHKINYGYTF

J gene: TRBJ1-1
D gene: NA
V gene: TRBV27
CDR3 protein: CASSFRRTANTEAFF

J gene: TRBJ2-1
D gene: TRBD1
V gene: TRBV5-4
CDR3 protein: CASSLRDSPNEQFF

J gene: TRBJ2-2
D gene: TRBD1
V gene: TRBV5-1
CDR3 protein: CASTSDRDGELFF